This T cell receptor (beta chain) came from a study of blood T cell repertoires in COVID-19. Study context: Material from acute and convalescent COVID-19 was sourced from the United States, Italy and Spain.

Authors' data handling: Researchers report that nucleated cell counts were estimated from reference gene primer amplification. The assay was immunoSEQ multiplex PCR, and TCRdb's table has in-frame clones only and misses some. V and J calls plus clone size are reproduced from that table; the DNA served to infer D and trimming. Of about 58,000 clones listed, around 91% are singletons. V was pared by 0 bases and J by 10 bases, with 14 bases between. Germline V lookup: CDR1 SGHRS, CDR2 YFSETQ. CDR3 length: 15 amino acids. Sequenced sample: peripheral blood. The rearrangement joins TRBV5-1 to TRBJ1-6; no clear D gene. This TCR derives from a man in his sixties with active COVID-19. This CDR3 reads CASSLEEGSGSPLHF. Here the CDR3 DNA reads TGCGCCAGCAGCTTGGAAGAGGGTTCGGGATCACCCCTCCACTTT.